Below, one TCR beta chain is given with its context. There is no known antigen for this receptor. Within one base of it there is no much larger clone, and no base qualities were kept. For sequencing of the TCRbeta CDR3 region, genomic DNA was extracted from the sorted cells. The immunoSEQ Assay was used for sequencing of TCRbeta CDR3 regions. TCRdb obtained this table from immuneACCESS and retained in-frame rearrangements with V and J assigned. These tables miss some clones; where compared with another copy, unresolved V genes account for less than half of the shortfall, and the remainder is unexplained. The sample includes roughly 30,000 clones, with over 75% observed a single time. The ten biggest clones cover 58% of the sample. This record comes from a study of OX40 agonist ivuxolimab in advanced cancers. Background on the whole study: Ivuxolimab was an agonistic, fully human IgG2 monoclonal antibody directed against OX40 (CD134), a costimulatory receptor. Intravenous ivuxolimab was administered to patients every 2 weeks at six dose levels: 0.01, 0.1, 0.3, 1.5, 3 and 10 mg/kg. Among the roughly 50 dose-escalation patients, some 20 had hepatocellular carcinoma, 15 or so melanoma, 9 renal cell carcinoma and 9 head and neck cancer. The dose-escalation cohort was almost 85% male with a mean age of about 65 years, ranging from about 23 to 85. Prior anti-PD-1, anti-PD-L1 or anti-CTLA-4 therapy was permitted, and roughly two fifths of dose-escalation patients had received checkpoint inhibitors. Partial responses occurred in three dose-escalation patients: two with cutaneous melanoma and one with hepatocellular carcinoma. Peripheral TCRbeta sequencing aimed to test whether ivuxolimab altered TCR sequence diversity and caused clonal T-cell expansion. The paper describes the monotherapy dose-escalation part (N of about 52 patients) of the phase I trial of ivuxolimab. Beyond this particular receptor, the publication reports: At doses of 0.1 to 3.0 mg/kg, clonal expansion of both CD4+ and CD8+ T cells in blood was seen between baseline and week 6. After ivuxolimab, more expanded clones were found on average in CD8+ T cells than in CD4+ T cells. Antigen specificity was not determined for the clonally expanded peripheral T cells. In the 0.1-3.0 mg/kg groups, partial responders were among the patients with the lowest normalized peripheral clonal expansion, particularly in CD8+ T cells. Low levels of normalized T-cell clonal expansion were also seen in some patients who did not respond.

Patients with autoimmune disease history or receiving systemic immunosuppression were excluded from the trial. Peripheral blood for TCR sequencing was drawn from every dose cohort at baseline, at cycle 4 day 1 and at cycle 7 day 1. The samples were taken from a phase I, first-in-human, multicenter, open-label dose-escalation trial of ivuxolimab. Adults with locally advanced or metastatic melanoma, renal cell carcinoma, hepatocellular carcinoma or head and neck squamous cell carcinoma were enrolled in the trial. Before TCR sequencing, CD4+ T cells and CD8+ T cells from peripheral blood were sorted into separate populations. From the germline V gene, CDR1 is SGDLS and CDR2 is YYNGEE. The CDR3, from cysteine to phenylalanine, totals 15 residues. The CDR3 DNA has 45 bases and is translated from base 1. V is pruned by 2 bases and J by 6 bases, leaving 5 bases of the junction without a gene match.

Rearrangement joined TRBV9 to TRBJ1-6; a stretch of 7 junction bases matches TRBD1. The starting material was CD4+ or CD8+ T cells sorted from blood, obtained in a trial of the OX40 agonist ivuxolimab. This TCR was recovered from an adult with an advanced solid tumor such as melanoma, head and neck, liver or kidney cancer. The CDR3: CASSVETGFNSPLHF. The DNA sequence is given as TGTGCCAGCAGCGTGGAGACAGGGTTTAATTCACCCCTCCACTTT.